These 20 T cell receptor beta chains were all obtained from the same sample, sequenced in a study of resident and recirculating memory T cells in vitiligo (dated by TCRdb to the late 2010s). The library was prepared using the immunoSEQ multiplex PCR assay. Entries here come from immuneACCESS through TCRdb and include only in-frame sequences with V and J called. Some clones fail to appear in such tables; in the studies checked, an unresolved V gene covers under half of the shortfall, and the cause of the remainder is unknown. The sample table lists 65,000 to 80,000 clones, around 90% of them with a count of one. Approximately 4.8% of the sample belongs to the ten largest clones. The sequencing input was blood. The receptors here all came from a male donor with vitiligo.

In this sample, this clone turned up once. The J gene is TRBJ2-2, the V gene TRBV7-9; 8 bases match TRBD1. The length of the CDR3 is 14 residues. Trimming cost V 4 bases and J 6 bases; bases outside gene matches: 4. Germline V lookup: CDR1 SEHNR, CDR2 FQNEAQ (reference sequence). The chain's CDR3 is CASSYRQGPGELFF. The CDR3 bases are TGTGCCAGCAGCTATCGACAGGGGCCCGGGGAGCTGTTTTTT.

This CDR3 is CASSLPGGETQYF. CDR3 sequence (DNA): TGCGCCAGCAGCCTCCCGGGGGGGGAGACCCAGTACTTC. The chain is built from TRBV4-1 and TRBJ2-5; 8 nucleotides agree with TRBD2. CDR1 MGHRA and CDR2 YSYEKL come from the germline V gene. With V trimmed by 4 bases and J by 5 bases, 3 bases remained unmatched. The CDR3 spans 13 residues.

This rearrangement joins TRBV4-1 to TRBJ2-7, with 7 nucleotides matching TRBD1. Looked up from germline, CDR1 is MGHRA and CDR2 is YSYEKL. The ends lost 4 bases at V and 4 bases at J; junction bases unmatched: 10. This CDR3 has 15 amino acids. The CDR3 region is CASSPFSGGKYEQYF. Here the CDR3 DNA reads TGCGCCAGCAGCCCCTTCTCAGGGGGTAAATACGAGCAGTACTTC.

DNA for the CDR3: TGTGCCAGCAGTCGGGGGGTGGGACTAGCCGGGAGCTACGAGCAGTACTTC. Translated: CASSRGVGLAGSYEQYF. This rearrangement joins TRBV28 to TRBJ2-7, with 9 bases aligning to TRBD2. Germline-derived CDR1 and CDR2 are MDHEN and SYDVKM. Germline trimming cut 5 bases from V and 3 bases from J; bases unmatched to any gene: 14. This CDR3 has 17 amino acids.

This clone was seen only a few times. This chain links TRBV6-5 with TRBJ2-5; D not resolved. The CDR3 is 16 residues long. Germline loops: CDR1 MNHEY, CDR2 SVGAGI. Trimming left V 0 bases short and J 1 base short, with 12 bases between. CDR3 bases: TGTGCCAGCAGTTACTCGATGGTCCAGGCCCAAGAGACCCAGTACTTC. Protein sequence: CASSYSMVQAQETQYF.

The sample holds one count of this clone. CDR3: CASSLAQGVNTEAFF. The CDR3 nucleotides are TGTGCCAGCAGCTTAGCACAGGGGGTTAACACTGAAGCTTTCTTT. This sequence joins TRBV7-6 and TRBJ1-1, with TRBD1 matching over 8 bases. Germline V gives CDR1 SGHVS, CDR2 FNYEAQ. Losses at the gene ends were 0 bases for V and 2 bases for J; bases not matched to a gene: 2. This CDR3 has 15 residues.

This clone showed up just once. The chain uses TRBV28 and TRBJ2-7; D is ambiguous. Germline lookup yields CDR1 MDHEN and CDR2 SYDVKM. The CDR3 consists of 11 residues. V shed 6 bases and J shed 2 bases, with 5 bases lying between them. The CDR3 here is CASRSAYEQYF. The CDR3 bases are TGTGCCAGCAGATCTGCCTACGAGCAGTACTTC.

V gene TRBV5-8 combines with J gene TRBJ2-1; TRBD2 matches at 9 bases. Looked up from germline, CDR1 is SGHTS and CDR2 is YDEGEE. V lost 0 bases, J lost 8 bases, and 6 bases stayed unmatched. The CDR3 sequence is 15 residues long. The CDR3 nucleotides are TGTGCCAGCAGCTTGGTTAGCGGGAGTACCTATGAGCAGTTCTTC. Translation gives CASSLVSGSTYEQFF.

The V call is TRBV25-1, the J call TRBJ2-7; tentative D call: TRBD1 (6 bases). The CDR3 is 13 amino acids. V lost 1 base and J lost 6, with 10 bases in between. In germline, CDR1 is MGHDK, CDR2 SYGVNS. The CDR3 sequence: CASSEWGLGEQYF. As DNA, the CDR3 is TGTGCCAGCAGTGAATGGGGGCTGGGCGAGCAGTACTTC.

V is TRBV29-1 and J is TRBJ1-2, with 9 bases fitting TRBD1. This CDR3 comprises 12 residues. Per the germline V gene, CDR1 is SQVTM and CDR2 is ANQGSEA. The V gene end was trimmed by 6 bases and the J gene end by 8 bases; junction bases not matched to a gene: 7. This chain's CDR3 is CSVVQGAGGYTF. CDR3 coding DNA: TGCAGCGTAGTACAGGGGGCCGGAGGCTACACCTTC. The whole variable domain, filled in from reference TRBV29-1 and TRBJ1-2, reads SAVISQKPSRDICQRGTSLTIQCQVDSQVTMMFWYRQQPGQSLTLIATANQGSEATYESGFVIDKFPISRPNLTFSTLTVSNMSPEDSSIYLCSVVQGAGGYTFGSGTRLTVV.

The chain employs TRBV10-3 and TRBJ2-7, with 8 bases aligning to TRBD2. The trim removed 0 bases at V and 4 bases at J, leaving 11 bases unmatched. This CDR3 has 17 amino acids. Germline assignment: CDR1 ENHRY and CDR2 SYGVKD. CDR3 in DNA: TGTGCCATCAGTGAGTCTCAGGGCCTAAGCGGGAGTTACGAGCAGTACTTC. Its protein is CAISESQGLSGSYEQYF.

V usage is TRBV7-3 and J usage is TRBJ2-1; a weak D match, TRBD2 (5 bases). CDR3 length: 15 residues. CDR1 is SGHTA, CDR2 FQGTGA, per germline. V was clipped by 2 bases and J by 4 bases, with 12 bases between them. CDR3 loop: CASSLVDGLYNEQFF. CDR3 sequence (DNA): TGTGCCAGCAGCTTAGTCGACGGACTGTACAATGAGCAGTTCTTC.

The rearrangement uses TRBV27 and TRBJ1-2, with D possibly being TRBD1 (5 bases). CDR1 and CDR2 (germline): MNHEY, SMNVEV (reference sequence). The CDR3 extends over 13 amino acids. V was pared by 3 bases and J by 3 bases, with 8 bases between. The CDR3 DNA is TGTGCCAGCAGTTTGCAGGGCGACTATGGCTACACCTTC. It encodes CASSLQGDYGYTF.

The chain links TRBV5-6 to TRBJ1-1, with D unclear. The CDR3 length is 14 residues. Germline V gives CDR1 SGHDT, CDR2 YYEEEE. V lost 4 bases and J lost 0, with 10 bases in between. CDR3 region: CASSTQLLNTEAFF. The CDR3 nucleotides read TGTGCCAGCAGCACACAGCTTTTGAACACTGAAGCTTTCTTT.

V and J are TRBV7-7 and TRBJ2-2; D is possibly TRBD1 (6 bases). CDR1 is SSHAT and CDR2 is FNYEAQ in the germline V gene (reference sequence). The CDR3 spans 15 residues. The ends were cut back, 4 bases at V and 2 bases at J, with 11 bases in the middle. This chain's CDR3 is CASSSQDRNTGELFF. In DNA form, the CDR3 reads TGTGCCAGCAGCTCCCAGGACAGAAACACCGGGGAGCTGTTTTTT.

This clone came up once. This sequence joins TRBV6-4 and TRBJ1-2; 12 bases align to TRBD1. The germline V gene has CDR1 MRHNA and CDR2 SNTAGT. Trimming cost V 3 bases and J 6 bases; bases outside gene matches: 2. This CDR3 has 14 amino acids. The CDR3 bases are TGTGCCAGCAGTGAGGGACAGGGGGCCCATGGCTACACCTTC. It encodes CASSEGQGAHGYTF.

The V and J genes are TRBV9 and TRBJ1-3; tentatively, D is TRBD1 (5 bases). The ends were cut back, 4 bases at V and 2 bases at J, with 7 bases in the middle. The CDR3 totals 13 residues. Germline V gene data show CDR1 as SGDLS and CDR2 as YYNGEE. Written as DNA, the CDR3 is TGTGCCAGCAGCTCGGGGGCTGGAAACACCATATATTTT. This codes for CASSSGAGNTIYF.

This clone was detected only once. The rearrangement links TRBV4-1 to TRBJ2-2; 7 bases align to TRBD2. Germline CDR1 is MGHRA and CDR2 is YSYEKL. V shed 4 bases and J 3 bases; nucleotides not matched to a gene: 5. The CDR3 length is 15 residues. CDR3 bases: TGCGCCAGCAGCCCGCCGGGACTACACACCGGGGAGCTGTTTTTT. Translating gives CASSPPGLHTGELFF.

This chain links TRBV11-3 with TRBJ2-7, with 10 nucleotides matching TRBD1. There are 16 residues in the CDR3. With 0 bases clipped from V and 4 bases from J, the junction kept 6 bases outside the gene matches. Germline V gene data show CDR1 as SGHNT and CDR2 as YENEEA. This chain's CDR3 is CASSLDWGTGAYEQYF. CDR3 sequence (DNA): TGTGCCAGCAGCTTAGATTGGGGGACAGGGGCTTACGAGCAGTACTTC.

CDR3 sequence: CASSVGTGDRGNQPQHF. The CDR3 DNA reads as TGTGCCAGCAGCGTTGGGACAGGGGACCGGGGCAATCAGCCCCAGCATTTT. This rearrangement joins TRBV9 to TRBJ1-5; 10 nucleotides line up with TRBD1. The CDR3 is 17 residues long. The germline CDR1 and CDR2 sequences are SGDLS and YYNGEE. V lost 2 bases to trimming and J lost 2 bases; unmatched junction nucleotides: 7. Combining the CDR3 with reference TRBV9 and TRBJ1-5 gives the whole variable domain DSGVTQTPKHLITATGQRVTLRCSPRSGDLSVYWYQQSLDQGLQFLIQYYNGEERAKGNILERFSAQQFPDLHSELNLSSLELGDSALYFCASSVGTGDRGNQPQHFGDGTRLSIL.